This record looks at one T cell receptor beta chain sequence and its context. Only in-frame clones appear in the TCRdb table, and some are missing; sequencing was by immunoSEQ multiplex PCR. The profile covers around 600,000 clones, with about 98% appearing a single time and approximately 0.33% taken by the ten largest. Only CD45RO-negative cells positively selected for CCR7 counted as naive CD8 cells, so terminally differentiated effector memory CD45RA+ cells were excluded. The CDR3 extends over 10 amino acids. Trimming shortened V by 7 bases and J by 8 bases, and 7 bases separated the two germline ends. From germline, CDR1 is SGDLS and CDR2 YYNGEE. These data are taken from a study of shared clonotypes between healthy human individuals.

The sequence came from a man under 40 in good health. The genes are TRBV9 and TRBJ2-1; D may be TRBD1 (5 bases). Material for sequencing was naive CD8+ T cells sorted from blood. CDR3 amino acids: CASGAYEQFF. The CDR3 bases are TGTGCCAGCGGGGCGTATGAGCAGTTCTTC. Variable domain in full (rest from reference TRBV9 and TRBJ2-1): DSGVTQTPKHLITATGQRVTLRCSPRSGDLSVYWYQQSLDQGLQFLIQYYNGEERAKGNILERFSAQQFPDLHSELNLSSLELGDSALYFCASGAYEQFFGPGTRLTVL.